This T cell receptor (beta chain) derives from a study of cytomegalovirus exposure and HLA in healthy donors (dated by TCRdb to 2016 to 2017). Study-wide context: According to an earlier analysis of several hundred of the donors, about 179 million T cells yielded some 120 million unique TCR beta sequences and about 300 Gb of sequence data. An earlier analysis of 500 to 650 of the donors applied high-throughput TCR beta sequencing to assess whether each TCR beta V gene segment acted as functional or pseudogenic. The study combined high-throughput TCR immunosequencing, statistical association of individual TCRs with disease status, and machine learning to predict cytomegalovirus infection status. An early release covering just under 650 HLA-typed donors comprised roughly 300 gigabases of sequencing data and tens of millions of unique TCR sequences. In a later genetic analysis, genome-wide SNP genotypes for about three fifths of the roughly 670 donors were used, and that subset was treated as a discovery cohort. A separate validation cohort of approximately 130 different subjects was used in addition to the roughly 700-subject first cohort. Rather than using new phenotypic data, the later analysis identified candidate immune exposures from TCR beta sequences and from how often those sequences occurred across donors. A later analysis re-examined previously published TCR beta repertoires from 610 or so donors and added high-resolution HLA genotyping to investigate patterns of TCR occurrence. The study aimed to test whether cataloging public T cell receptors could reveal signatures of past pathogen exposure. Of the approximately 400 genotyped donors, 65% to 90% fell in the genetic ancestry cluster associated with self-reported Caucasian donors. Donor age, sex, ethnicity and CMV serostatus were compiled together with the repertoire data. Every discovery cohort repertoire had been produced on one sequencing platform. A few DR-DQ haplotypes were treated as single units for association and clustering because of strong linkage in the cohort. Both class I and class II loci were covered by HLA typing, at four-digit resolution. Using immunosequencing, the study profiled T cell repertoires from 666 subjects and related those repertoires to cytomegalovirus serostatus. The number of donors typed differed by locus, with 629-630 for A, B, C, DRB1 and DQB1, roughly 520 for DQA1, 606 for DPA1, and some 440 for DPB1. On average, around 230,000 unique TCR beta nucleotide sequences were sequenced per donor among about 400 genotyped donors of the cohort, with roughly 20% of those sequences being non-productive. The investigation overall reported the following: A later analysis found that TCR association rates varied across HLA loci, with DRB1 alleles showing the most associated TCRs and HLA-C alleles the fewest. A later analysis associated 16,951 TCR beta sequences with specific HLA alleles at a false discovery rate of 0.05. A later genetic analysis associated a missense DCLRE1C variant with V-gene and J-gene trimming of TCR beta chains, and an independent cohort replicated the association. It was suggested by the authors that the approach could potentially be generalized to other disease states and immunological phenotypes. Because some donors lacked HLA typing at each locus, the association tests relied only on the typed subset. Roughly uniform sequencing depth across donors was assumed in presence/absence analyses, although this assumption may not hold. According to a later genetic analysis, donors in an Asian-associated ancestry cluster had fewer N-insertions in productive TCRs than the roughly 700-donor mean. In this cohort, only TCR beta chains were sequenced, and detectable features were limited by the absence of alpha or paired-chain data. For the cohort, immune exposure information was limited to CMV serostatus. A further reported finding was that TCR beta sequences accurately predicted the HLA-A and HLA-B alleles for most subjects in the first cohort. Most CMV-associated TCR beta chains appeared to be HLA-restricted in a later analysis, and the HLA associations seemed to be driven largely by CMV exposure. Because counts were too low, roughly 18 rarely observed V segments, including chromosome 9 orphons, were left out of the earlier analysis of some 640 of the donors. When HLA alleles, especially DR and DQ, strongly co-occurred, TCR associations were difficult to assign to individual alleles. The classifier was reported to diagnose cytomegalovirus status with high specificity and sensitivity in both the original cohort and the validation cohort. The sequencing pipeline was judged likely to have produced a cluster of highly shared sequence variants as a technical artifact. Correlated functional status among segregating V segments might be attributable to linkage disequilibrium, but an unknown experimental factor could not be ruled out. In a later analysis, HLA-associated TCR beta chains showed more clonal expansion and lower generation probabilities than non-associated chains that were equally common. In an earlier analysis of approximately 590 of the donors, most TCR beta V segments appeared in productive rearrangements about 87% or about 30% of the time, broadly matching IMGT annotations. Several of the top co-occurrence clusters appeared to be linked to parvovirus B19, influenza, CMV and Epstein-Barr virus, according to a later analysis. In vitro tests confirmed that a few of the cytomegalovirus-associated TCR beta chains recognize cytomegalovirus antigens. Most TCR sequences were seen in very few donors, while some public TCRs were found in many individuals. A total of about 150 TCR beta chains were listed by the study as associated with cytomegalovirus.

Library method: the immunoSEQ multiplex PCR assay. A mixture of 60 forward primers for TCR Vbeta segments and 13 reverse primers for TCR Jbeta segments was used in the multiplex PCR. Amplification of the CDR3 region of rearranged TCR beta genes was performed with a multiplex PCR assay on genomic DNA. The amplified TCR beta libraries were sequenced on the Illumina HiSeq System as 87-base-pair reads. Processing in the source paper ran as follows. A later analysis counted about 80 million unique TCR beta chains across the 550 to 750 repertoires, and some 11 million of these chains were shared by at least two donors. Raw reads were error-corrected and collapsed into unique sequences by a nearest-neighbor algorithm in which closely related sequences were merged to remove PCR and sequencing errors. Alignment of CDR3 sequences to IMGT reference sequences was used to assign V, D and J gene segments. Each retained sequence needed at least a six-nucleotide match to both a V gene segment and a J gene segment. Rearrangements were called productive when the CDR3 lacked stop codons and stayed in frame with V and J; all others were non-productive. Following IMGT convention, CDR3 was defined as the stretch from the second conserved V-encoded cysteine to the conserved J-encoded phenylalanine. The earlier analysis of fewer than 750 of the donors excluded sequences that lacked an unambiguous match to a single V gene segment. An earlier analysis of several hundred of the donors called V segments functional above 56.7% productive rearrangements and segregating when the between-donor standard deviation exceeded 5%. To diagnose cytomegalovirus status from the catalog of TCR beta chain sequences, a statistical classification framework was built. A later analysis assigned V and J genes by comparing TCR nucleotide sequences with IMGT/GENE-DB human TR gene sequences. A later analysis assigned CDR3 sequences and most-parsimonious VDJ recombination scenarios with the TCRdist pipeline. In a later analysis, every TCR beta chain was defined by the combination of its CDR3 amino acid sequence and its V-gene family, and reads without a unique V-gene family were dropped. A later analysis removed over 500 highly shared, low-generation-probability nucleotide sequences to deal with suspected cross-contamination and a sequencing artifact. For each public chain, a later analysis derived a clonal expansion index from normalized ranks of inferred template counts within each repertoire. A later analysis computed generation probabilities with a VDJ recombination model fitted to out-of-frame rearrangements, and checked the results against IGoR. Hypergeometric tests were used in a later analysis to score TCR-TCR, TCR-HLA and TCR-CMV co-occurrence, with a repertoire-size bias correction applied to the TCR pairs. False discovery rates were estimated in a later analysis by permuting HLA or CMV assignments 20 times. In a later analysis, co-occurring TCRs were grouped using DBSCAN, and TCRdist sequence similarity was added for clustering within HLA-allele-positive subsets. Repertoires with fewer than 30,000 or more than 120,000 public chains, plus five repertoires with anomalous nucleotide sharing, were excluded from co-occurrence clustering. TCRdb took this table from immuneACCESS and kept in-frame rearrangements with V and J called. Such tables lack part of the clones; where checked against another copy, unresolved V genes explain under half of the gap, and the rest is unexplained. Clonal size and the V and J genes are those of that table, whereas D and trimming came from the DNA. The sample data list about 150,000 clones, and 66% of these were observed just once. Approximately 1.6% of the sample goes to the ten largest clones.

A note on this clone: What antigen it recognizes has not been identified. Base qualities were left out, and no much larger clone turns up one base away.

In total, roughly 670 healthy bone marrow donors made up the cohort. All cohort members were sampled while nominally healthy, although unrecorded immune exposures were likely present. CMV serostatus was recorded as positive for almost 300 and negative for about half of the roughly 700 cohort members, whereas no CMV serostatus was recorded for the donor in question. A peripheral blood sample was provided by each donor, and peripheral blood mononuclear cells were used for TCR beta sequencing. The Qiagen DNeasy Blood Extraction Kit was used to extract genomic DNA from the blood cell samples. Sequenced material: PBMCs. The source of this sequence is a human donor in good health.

The CDR3 amino acid sequence is: CASSPDLGLAGAGANVLTF. In nucleotides, the sequence is TGCGCCAGCAGCCCCGATCTCGGACTAGCGGGAGCTGGGGCCAACGTCCTGACTTTC. This sequence uses TRBV4-1 and TRBJ2-6; 13 bases in the middle match TRBD2. Trimming leaves V shorter by 4 bases and J shorter by 2 bases, with the junction holding 8 bases beyond the gene matches. Measured from the cysteine to the phenylalanine, the CDR3 is 19 residues long. Only the CDR3 DNA stays, 57 bases, in frame from base 1. The germline V gene sets CDR1 to MGHRA and CDR2 to YSYEKL.